What follows describes a single T cell receptor beta chain. This CDR3 is built from 14 residues. V lost 0 bases and J 4 bases, leaving 10 bases between the germline ends. Germline CDR1 reads SGHRS; CDR2 reads YFSETQ. This sample is part of a study of beta chain features in type 1 diabetes. Sorting gave populations that all exceeded 98% purity. Sequencing targeted expressed TCRB transcripts, as all isolated RNA had been reverse transcribed. The average read count of naive, central memory and regulatory T cell samples was about 3.57 million. TCRdb keeps only in-frame clones here, not all; method: immunoSEQ multiplex PCR. The data contain about 410,000 clones, about 15% of them singletons.

The sequence came from a man aged 25-40 years in good health. The V and J genes are TRBV5-1 and TRBJ1-2, with a weak D call TRBD1 (6 bases). The sequenced material came from naive CD4+ T cells from blood. CDR3 sequence: CASSLARGIYGYTF. CDR3 nucleotide sequence: TGCGCCAGCAGCTTGGCAAGGGGGATCTATGGCTACACCTTC.